The 5 T cell receptor beta chains below come from one sample, sequenced in a study of identical twins. TCRdb recomputed calls from the 5' RACE reads with MiXCR, one row per CDR3 protein. Among approximately 700,000 distinct CDR3 sequences, less than 7% were seen once, and the ten largest hold 1.5% to 2%. Material: naive T cells sorted from blood. The source is a man between 18 and 35 years old in good health.

This chain links TRBV12-3 or TRBV12-4 with TRBJ2-5, with 10 bases aligning to TRBD1. This CDR3 contains 14 residues. V was pared by 5 bases and J by 7 bases, with 7 bases of the junction left unmatched. The CDR3 nucleotides are TGTGCCAGCAGTCCTGGGGACAGGGGAAGGACCCAGTACTTC. It yields the protein CASSPGDRGRTQYF.

Only a few counts were recorded for this clonotype. This sequence joins TRBV7-2 and TRBJ2-1; the match to TRBD2 covers 14 bases. V lost 5 bases, J lost 7 bases, and 7 bases stayed unmatched. Germline V gives CDR1 SGHTA, CDR2 FQGNSA. The CDR3 is 16 residues long. In DNA form, the CDR3 reads TGTGCCAGCAGCAAAACCGGGACTAGCGGGAGTAATGAGCAGTTCTTC. Translation: CASSKTGTSGSNEQFF.

Regarding this clonotype: The germline gene is not matched at one end of the junction; a read error may be the cause. The genes are TRBV5-6 and TRBJ2-5; D possibly matches TRBD1 or TRBD2 (6 bases each). This CDR3 is built from 13 residues. The germline V gene encodes CDR1 SGHDT and CDR2 YYEEEE. The DNA for the CDR3 is TGTGCCAGCAGCTTGAGGGGGGCAGAGACCAAGTACTTC. Residues: CASSLRGAETKYF.

This clonotype was seen at least ten times. The genes are TRBV12-3 or TRBV12-4 and TRBJ2-1; D is perhaps TRBD1 or TRBD2 (6 bases each). The CDR3 contains 15 residues. Trimming shortened V by 1 base and J by 5 bases, and 12 bases separated the two germline ends. The CDR3 reads CASSLVGGHHNEQFF. The CDR3 DNA sequence: TGTGCCAGCAGTTTAGTGGGGGGACACCACAATGAGCAGTTCTTC.

The chain joins TRBV7-9 to TRBJ2-3, with D perhaps matching TRBD2 (6 bases). Germline V gene lookup returns CDR1 SEHNR and CDR2 FQNEAQ (reference sequence). The V end was cut by 5 bases, the J end by 3 bases, with 12 bases between. This CDR3 is built from 14 residues. CDR3 DNA: TGTGCCAGCAGCAACCGACGGGGGACAGATACGCAGTATTTT. Protein: CASSNRRGTDTQYF.